A single sample gave rise to the 5 T cell receptor beta chains below, sequenced in a study of cytotoxic CD8 clonotypes in ibrutinib-treated CLL. Repertoires were generated with immunoSEQ multiplex PCR, while TCRdb's copy carries only in-frame clones and drops some. The sample carries roughly 200,000 clones, more than 65% recorded once. Sample: PBMCs, taken after 12 months of ibrutinib treatment. These receptor sequences come from a human donor with chronic lymphocytic leukemia.

This clone was picked up one time. The chain links TRBV4-2 to TRBJ2-3, with 14 nucleotides matching TRBD2. Germline CDR1 and CDR2: LGHNA and YNFKEQ. This CDR3 region has 18 residues. The junction had 6 bases not matched to a gene; V was cut back by 4 bases and J by 0 bases. CDR3 protein: CASSLRLAGGISTDTQYF. The CDR3 DNA reads as TGTGCCAGCAGCCTTAGACTAGCGGGGGGGATAAGCACAGATACGCAGTATTTT.

The chain has TRBV28 and TRBJ2-7, with D uncertain. Trimming pared 2 bases from V and 2 bases from J, leaving 13 bases between. The CDR3 is made up of 15 amino acids. Per the germline V gene, CDR1 is MDHEN and CDR2 is SYDVKM. CDR3 loop: CASSLGSVRAYEQYF. As DNA, the CDR3 is TGTGCCAGCAGTTTAGGAAGCGTCCGGGCCTACGAGCAGTACTTC.

V gene TRBV19 combines with J gene TRBJ1-1; D is unclear. CDR3 size: 15 residues. Per the germline V gene, CDR1 is LNHDA and CDR2 is SQIVND (reference sequence). The V end was cut by 6 bases, the J end by 4 bases, with 18 bases between. CDR3 sequence (DNA): TGTGCCAGTAGAGCGCAAGACCTAGGACGCACTGAAGCTTTCTTT. This codes for CASRAQDLGRTEAFF.

The chain is built from TRBV28 and TRBJ1-1; TRBD1 matches 8 bases. J was trimmed by 6 bases and V by 3 bases; bases with no gene match: 6. The CDR3 has 14 amino acids. CDR1 MDHEN and CDR2 SYDVKM come from the germline V gene. The CDR3 nucleotides are TGTGCCAGCAGTTTCTACAGGGGGAGATCTGAAGCTTTCTTT. Protein product: CASSFYRGRSEAFF.

This rearrangement joins TRBV9 to TRBJ2-7; the D is unclear. The CDR3 contains 14 residues. V was pared by 1 base and J by 2 bases, with 10 bases between. Per germline, CDR1 SGDLS and CDR2 YYNGEE. CDR3 protein: CASSVKGHTYEQYF. CDR3 sequence (DNA): TGTGCCAGCAGCGTAAAAGGTCATACCTACGAGCAGTACTTC.